These 15 T cell receptor beta chains were all obtained from the same sample, sequenced in a study of CD8 T cells in Susac syndrome. Random hexamers primed reverse transcription of about 0.45 to 1 ug RNA. TCRdb re-analysed the immunoSEQ multiplex PCR reads in MiXCR, keeping a single row per CDR3 protein. In the table there are some 140,000 distinct CDR3 sequences, just under 95% of which are singletons. Sequencing was carried out using CD8+ T cells from PBMCs. The receptors stem from a human donor with Susac syndrome.

This chain uses TRBV7-6 with TRBJ2-1, with 9 bases matching TRBD2. The CDR3 covers 17 residues. Germline CDR1 and CDR2: SGHVS and FNYEAQ. V shed 1 base and J 9 bases; nucleotides not matched to a gene: 13. CDR3 nucleotides: TGTGCCAGCAGCTTAGTGGTAGCGGGAGATTCAGGCAGTGAGCAGTTCTTC. This encodes CASSLVVAGDSGSEQFF.

In this sample, this clonotype turned up once. J is TRBJ1-1 and V is TRBV6-5; 10 bases line up with TRBD1. The CDR3 is 14 residues long. With V trimmed by 6 bases and J by 5 bases, 6 bases remained unmatched. Germline V gene sequence: CDR1 MNHEY, CDR2 SVGAGI. CDR3 protein: CASSRGQGWTEAFF. The CDR3 DNA reads as TGTGCCAGCAGCCGGGGACAGGGGTGGACTGAAGCTTTCTTT.

The chain employs TRBV9 and TRBJ1-1, with D perhaps TRBD1 (5 bases). V gave up 4 bases and J gave up 3 bases, with 22 bases separating them. CDR1 is SGDLS, CDR2 YYNGEE, per germline. The CDR3 covers 17 residues. The CDR3 sequence: CASSTGGLSAWDTEAFF. CDR3 coding DNA: TGTGCCAGCAGCACCGGGGGGTTATCAGCTTGGGACACTGAAGCTTTCTTT.

The chain is built from TRBV5-6 and TRBJ1-4; the D is unclear. Trimming stripped 3 bases from V and 6 bases from J, with 15 bases between. CDR1 is SGHDT, CDR2 YYEEEE, per germline. CDR3 size: 15 residues. The CDR3 sequence: CASSWRIGFDEKLFF. CDR3 DNA: TGTGCCAGCAGCTGGCGGATCGGTTTTGATGAAAAACTGTTTTTT.

This rearrangement joins TRBV12-3 or TRBV12-4 to TRBJ1-2; TRBD1 matches 7 bases. The CDR3 has 15 amino acids. Germline trimming cut 2 bases from V and 4 bases from J; bases unmatched to any gene: 7. Written as DNA, the CDR3 is TGTGCCAGCAGTTTACCGCGAGGGACAGCCTATGGCTACACCTTC. This gives the protein CASSLPRGTAYGYTF.

This clonotype was found once. The CDR3 region has the DNA TGTGCCAGCAGCCCCTGGACCGGGCGGACAGAAAATCAGCCCCAGCATTTT. Amino acid sequence: CASSPWTGRTENQPQHF. The rearrangement links TRBV7-9 to TRBJ1-5; D is perhaps TRBD1 (6 bases). Trimming pared 5 bases from V and 4 bases from J, leaving 21 bases between. Germline CDR1 SEHNR, CDR2 FQNEAQ (reference sequence). The CDR3 extends over 17 amino acids. The full variable domain, with the rest looked up from reference TRBV7-9 and TRBJ1-5, is DTGVSQNPRHKITKRGQNVTFRCDPISEHNRLYWYRQTLGQGPEFLTYFQNEAQLEKSRLLSDRFSAERPKGSFSTLEIQRTEQGDSAMYLCASSPWTGRTENQPQHFGDGTRLSIL.

This chain links TRBV20-1 with TRBJ2-7; D ambiguous. This CDR3 region has 14 residues. Per the germline V gene, CDR1 is DFQATT and CDR2 is SNEGSKA (reference sequence). Trimming took off 4 bases at V and 2 bases at J, with 15 bases between the two ends. CDR3 DNA: TGCAGTGCTAATAACCTGGACCTAGCCTACGAGCAGTACTTC. This sequence encodes CSANNLDLAYEQYF.

V usage is TRBV29-1 and J usage is TRBJ1-1; possible D gene TRBD1, 5 bases. The CDR3 totals 11 residues. Trimming pared 6 bases from V and 11 bases from J, leaving 16 bases between. CDR1 and CDR2 (germline): SQVTM, ANQGSEA. The CDR3 spells CSVQTYRGAFF. The CDR3 nucleotides are TGCAGCGTACAGACCTACCGGGGGGCTTTCTTT.

The V gene is TRBV14, the J gene TRBJ1-2; TRBD1 might be the D (5 bases). V lost 1 base and J 4 bases, leaving 13 bases between the germline ends. Germline CDR1 and CDR2: SGHDN and FVKESK. The CDR3 runs to 15 residues. CDR3 protein: CASSQVGEESYGYTF. The CDR3 nucleotides are TGTGCCAGCAGCCAAGTGGGGGAAGAGAGCTATGGCTACACCTTC.

The rearrangement joins TRBV20-1 to TRBJ2-7; possibly TRBD2 for D (5 bases). The CDR3 covers 17 residues. Germline CDR1 and CDR2: DFQATT and SNEGSKA (reference sequence). V was shortened by 2 bases and J by 3 bases, with 23 bases between the two germline ends. DNA for the CDR3: TGCAGTGCTAGATTTGGAAGCAGCCCCCCGGGAATCTACGAGCAGTACTTC. Encoded protein: CSARFGSSPPGIYEQYF.

The rearrangement uses TRBV15 and TRBJ2-1, with TRBD1 matching over 9 bases. CDR3 length equals 16 residues. Germline CDR1 LNHNV, CDR2 YYDKDF (reference sequence). V was pared by 7 bases and J by 3 bases, with 10 bases of the junction left unmatched. The CDR3 coding sequence is TGTGCCACCAAATCCCCGACAGGGGGTCTCTACAATGAGCAGTTCTTC. Encoded protein: CATKSPTGGLYNEQFF.

This chain uses TRBV12-3 or TRBV12-4 with TRBJ2-1; D is perhaps TRBD2 (6 bases). V shed 6 bases and J shed 7 bases, with 25 bases lying between them. The CDR3 sequence is 17 residues long. The DNA of the CDR3 is TGTGCCAGCAGCTCGCGGGAAAGGGAGTTGACGGTGAATGAGCAGTTCTTC. Translating it yields CASSSRERELTVNEQFF.

The chain links TRBV27 to TRBJ1-1; D is unresolved. The CDR3 runs 14 residues. Germline assignment: CDR1 MNHEY and CDR2 SMNVEV (reference sequence). Trimming removed 10 bases from V and 0 bases from J, with 15 bases in between. The CDR3 DNA reads TGTGCCAACCCACCAGGCAGGTTGAACACTGAAGCTTTCTTT. The encoded protein is CANPPGRLNTEAFF.

This chain uses TRBV9 with TRBJ1-5; TRBD1 matches 11 bases. Trimming removed 2 bases from V and 6 bases from J; junction bases left unmatched: 4. Germline CDR1 SGDLS, CDR2 YYNGEE. This CDR3 has 15 residues. The CDR3 DNA reads as TGTGCCAGCAGCGTGGGGACAGGGGGAAGTCAGCCCCAGCATTTT. It encodes CASSVGTGGSQPQHF. Full variable domain (outside the CDR3, taken from reference TRBV9 and TRBJ1-5): DSGVTQTPKHLITATGQRVTLRCSPRSGDLSVYWYQQSLDQGLQFLIQYYNGEERAKGNILERFSAQQFPDLHSELNLSSLELGDSALYFCASSVGTGGSQPQHFGDGTRLSIL.

The CDR3 here is CASSYLTHYREYGYTF. CDR3 nucleotides: TGTGCCAGCAGTTACCTGACCCACTACCGAGAGTATGGCTACACCTTC. The gene calls are TRBV6-5 and TRBJ1-2; D ambiguous. CDR1 and CDR2 from the germline V gene are MNHEY and SVGAGI. Between the trimmed V and J ends, which lost 2 bases and 5 bases, there was a span of 18 bases. CDR3 size: 16 residues.